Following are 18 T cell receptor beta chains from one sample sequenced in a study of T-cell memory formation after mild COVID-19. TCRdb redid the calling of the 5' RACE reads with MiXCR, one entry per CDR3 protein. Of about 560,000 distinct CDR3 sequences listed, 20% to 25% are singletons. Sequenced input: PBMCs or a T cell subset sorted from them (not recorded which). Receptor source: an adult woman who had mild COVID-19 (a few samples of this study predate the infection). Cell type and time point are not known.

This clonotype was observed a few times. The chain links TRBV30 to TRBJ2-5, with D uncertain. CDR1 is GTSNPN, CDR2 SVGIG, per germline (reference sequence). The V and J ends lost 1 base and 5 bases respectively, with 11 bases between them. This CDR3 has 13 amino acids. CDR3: CAWSANQGETQYF. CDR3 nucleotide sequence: TGTGCCTGGAGTGCCAACCAAGGGGAGACCCAGTACTTC.

The DNA for the CDR3 is TGCGCCAGCAGCCAAGATCTCAGACCAGATACGCAGTATTTT. It translates to CASSQDLRPDTQYF. The rearrangement links TRBV4-3 to TRBJ2-3; no clear D. This CDR3 has 14 residues. Deletions cut 0 bases from V and 4 bases from J, with 8 bases between. Germline V lookup: CDR1 LGHNA, CDR2 YSLEER.

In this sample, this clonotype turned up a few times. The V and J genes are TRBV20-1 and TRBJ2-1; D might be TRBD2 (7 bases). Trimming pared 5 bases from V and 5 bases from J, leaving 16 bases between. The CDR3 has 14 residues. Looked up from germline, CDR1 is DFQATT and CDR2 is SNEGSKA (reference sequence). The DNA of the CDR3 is TGCAGTGCTGGGCCGGGGGGCCCTCACAATGAGCAGTTCTTC. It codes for CSAGPGGPHNEQFF.

CDR3 coding DNA: TGTGCCAGCACCCATCCTCAGGGGGCGCTCACTGAAGCTTTCTTT. This gives the protein CASTHPQGALTEAFF. This chain joins TRBV7-9 and TRBJ1-1; 8 bases match TRBD1. V dropped 7 bases and J dropped 4; count of bases not matched to a gene: 11. CDR3 size: 15 residues. Germline lookup yields CDR1 SEHNR and CDR2 FQNEAQ (reference sequence).

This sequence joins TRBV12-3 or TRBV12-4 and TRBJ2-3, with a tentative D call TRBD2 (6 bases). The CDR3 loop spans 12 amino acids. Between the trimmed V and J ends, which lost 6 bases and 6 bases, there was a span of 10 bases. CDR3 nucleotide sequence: TGTGCCAGCAGCCATGGGGGGGATACGCAGTATTTT. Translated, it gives CASSHGGDTQYF.

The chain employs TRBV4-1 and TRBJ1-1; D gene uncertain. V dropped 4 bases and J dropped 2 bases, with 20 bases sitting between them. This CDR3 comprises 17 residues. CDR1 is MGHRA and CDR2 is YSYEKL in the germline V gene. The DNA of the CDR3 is TGCGCCAGCAGCCCCAAAGGGTTGGCAGGCTATAACACTGAAGCTTTCTTT. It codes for CASSPKGLAGYNTEAFF.

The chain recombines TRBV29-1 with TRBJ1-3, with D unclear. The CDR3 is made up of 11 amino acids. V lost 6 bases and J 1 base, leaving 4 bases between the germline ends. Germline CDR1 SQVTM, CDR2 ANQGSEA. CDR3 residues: CSVRSGNTIYF. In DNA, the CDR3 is TGCAGCGTCCGATCTGGAAACACCATATATTTT.

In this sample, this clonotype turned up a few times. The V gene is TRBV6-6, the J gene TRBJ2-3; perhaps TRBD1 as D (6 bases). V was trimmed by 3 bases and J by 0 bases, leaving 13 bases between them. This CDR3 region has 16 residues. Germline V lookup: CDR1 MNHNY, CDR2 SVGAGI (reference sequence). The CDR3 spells CASSYFGTTSTDTQYF. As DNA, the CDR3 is TGTGCCAGCAGTTATTTTGGGACAACTAGCACAGATACGCAGTATTTT.

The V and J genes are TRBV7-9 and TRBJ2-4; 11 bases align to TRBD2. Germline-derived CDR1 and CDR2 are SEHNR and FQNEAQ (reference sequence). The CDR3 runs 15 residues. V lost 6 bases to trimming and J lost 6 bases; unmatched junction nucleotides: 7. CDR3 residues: CASSPGTSGLNIQYF. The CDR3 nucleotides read TGTGCCAGCAGTCCCGGGACTAGCGGTTTAAACATTCAGTACTTC.

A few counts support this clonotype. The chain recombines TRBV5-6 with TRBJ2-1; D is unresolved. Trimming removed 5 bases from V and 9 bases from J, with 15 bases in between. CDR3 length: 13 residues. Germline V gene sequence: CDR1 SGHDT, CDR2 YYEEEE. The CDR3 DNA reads TGTGCCAGCAGTTCTGATGTGGTCGGTGAGCAGTTCTTC. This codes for CASSSDVVGEQFF.

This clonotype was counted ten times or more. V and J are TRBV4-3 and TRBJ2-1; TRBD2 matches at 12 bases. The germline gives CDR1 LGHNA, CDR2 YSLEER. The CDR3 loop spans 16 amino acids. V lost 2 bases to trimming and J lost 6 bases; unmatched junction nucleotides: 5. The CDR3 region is CASSQFLAGGGNEQFF. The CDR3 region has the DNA TGCGCCAGCAGCCAATTCCTAGCGGGAGGGGGCAATGAGCAGTTCTTC.

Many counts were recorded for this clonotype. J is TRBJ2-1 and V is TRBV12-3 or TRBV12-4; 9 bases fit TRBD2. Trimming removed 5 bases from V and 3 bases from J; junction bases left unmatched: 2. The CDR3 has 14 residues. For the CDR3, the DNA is TGTGCCAGCAGTCTTAGCGGGGGCTACAATGAGCAGTTCTTC. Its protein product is CASSLSGGYNEQFF.

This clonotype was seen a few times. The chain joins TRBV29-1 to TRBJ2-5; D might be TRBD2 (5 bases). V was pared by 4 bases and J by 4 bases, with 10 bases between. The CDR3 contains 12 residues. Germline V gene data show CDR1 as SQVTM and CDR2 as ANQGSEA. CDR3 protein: CSVADSGETQYF. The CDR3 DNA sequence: TGCAGCGTTGCGGACTCCGGAGAGACCCAGTACTTC.

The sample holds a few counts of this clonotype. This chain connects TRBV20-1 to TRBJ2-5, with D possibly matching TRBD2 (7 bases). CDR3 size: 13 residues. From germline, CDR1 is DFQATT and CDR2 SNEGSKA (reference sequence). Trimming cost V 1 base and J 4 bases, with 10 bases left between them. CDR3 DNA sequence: TGCAGTGCTAGAGTGGGGGGGCGAGAGACCCAGTACTTC. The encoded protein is CSARVGGRETQYF.

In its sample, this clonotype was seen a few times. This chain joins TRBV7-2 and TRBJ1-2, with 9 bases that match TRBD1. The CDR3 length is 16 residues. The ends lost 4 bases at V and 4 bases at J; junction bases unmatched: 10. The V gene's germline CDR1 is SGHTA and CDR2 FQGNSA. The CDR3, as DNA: TGTGCCAGCAGCTCCCAGGGACAGGGTACTCGCTATGGCTACACCTTC. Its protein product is CASSSQGQGTRYGYTF.

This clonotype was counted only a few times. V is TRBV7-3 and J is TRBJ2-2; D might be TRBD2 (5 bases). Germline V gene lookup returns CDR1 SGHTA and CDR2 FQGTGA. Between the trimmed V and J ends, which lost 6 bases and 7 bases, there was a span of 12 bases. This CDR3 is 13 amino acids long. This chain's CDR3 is CASSRLASGELFF. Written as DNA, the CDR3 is TGTGCCAGCAGTCGGCTAGCTAGCGGGGAGCTGTTTTTT.

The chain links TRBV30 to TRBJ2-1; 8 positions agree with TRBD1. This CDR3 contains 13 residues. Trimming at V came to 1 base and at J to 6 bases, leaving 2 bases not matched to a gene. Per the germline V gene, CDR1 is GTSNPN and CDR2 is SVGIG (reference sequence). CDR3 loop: CAWSGDRGNEQFF. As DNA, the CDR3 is TGTGCCTGGAGTGGCGACAGGGGCAATGAGCAGTTCTTC.

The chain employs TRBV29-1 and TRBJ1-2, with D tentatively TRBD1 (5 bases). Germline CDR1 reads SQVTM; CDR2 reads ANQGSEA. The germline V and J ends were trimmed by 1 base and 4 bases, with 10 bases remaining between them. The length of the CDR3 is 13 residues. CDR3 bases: TGCAGCGTTGAAGTCGGGGCACCCTATGGCTACACCTTC. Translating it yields CSVEVGAPYGYTF.